Listed below are T cell receptor beta chains from one sample, sequenced in a study of blood T cells in healthy people across ages. Each CDR3 protein gets one entry after TCRdb re-called the 5' RACE reads with MiXCR. The sample has around 1,500,000 distinct CDR3 sequences, roughly 45% seen once; the top ten hold under 8%. Sequenced material: blood. The receptors derive from a woman under 30 in good health. CDR3s include the opening cysteine and the closing phenylalanine or tryptophan. A D gene is named only where the DNA matches it firmly. The size entry is marked missing in some rows and otherwise reads once, few, many or a size class.

TRBV11-1	.	TRBJ2-2	.	TGTGCCAGCAGCTTCCTGGGGGACAAGAACACCGGGGAGCTGTTTTTT	CASSFLGDKNTGELFF
TRBV20-1	few	TRBJ2-3	.	TGCAGTGCTAGAGACCCCCCAGATACGCAGTATTTT	CSARDPPDTQYF
TRBV7-9	.	TRBJ1-2	.	TGTGCCAGCAGCCTCCGGGAAGGGGGGTATGGCTACACCTTC	CASSLREGGYGYTF
TRBV10-1	few	TRBJ2-7	.	TGCGCCAGCAGTGAGTCGGGGGCTGCCTACGAGCAGTACTTC	CASSESGAAYEQYF
TRBV5-1	.	TRBJ2-5	.	TGCGCCAGCAGCGCGGGACTCCCCCGGGAGACCCAGTACTTC	CASSAGLPRETQYF
TRBV5-4	few	TRBJ2-7	.	TGTGCCAGCACCAAGGCAGGGAGCCCTTCCCTTTACGAGCAGTACTTC	CASTKAGSPSLYEQYF
TRBV10-2	few	TRBJ2-7	TRBD2	TGCGCCAGCAGTGGACTAGCGTTCTACGAGCAGTACTTC	CASSGLAFYEQYF
TRBV12-3/TRBV12-4	.	TRBJ2-7	TRBD1	TGTGCCAGCAGTTTTGAGACAGGGGGCTACGAGCAGTACTTC	CASSFETGGYEQYF
TRBV6-5	.	TRBJ2-3	TRBD2	TGTGCCAGCAGTTACTCGGGCCGCAGCGGGGGGGGTTCAGATACGCAGTATTTT	CASSYSGRSGGGSDTQYF
TRBV28	.	TRBJ2-7	.	TGTGCCAGCAGCACGTCAGGGATGAGGCCCTACGAGCAGTACTTC	CASSTSGMRPYEQYF
TRBV25-1	.	TRBJ1-6	.	TGTGCCAGCAGTCCTATAAGGGGGAATTCACCCCTCCACTTT	CASSPIRGNSPLHF
TRBV10-3	many	TRBJ2-3	.	TGTGCCATCAAATGGGACGCTAGCAGTGCAGATACGCAGTATTTT	CAIKWDASSADTQYF
TRBV28	.	TRBJ1-2	TRBD1	TGTGCCAGCAGTTCCCCGGGACAGGGGGGATCATCGGGCGGCTACACCTTC	CASSSPGQGGSSGGYTF
TRBV5-4	few	TRBJ2-1	TRBD2	TGTGCCAGCAGCCCCGGGACTAGCGTTTGGGGCTACAATGAGCAGTTCTTC	CASSPGTSVWGYNEQFF
TRBV28	.	TRBJ2-7	.	TGTGCCAGCAGTTTCTCAGGGCTCGTAGGGAACAATGAGCAGTACTTC	CASSFSGLVGNNEQYF
TRBV11-2	.	TRBJ2-7	.	TGTGCCAGCAGCTCTTCCTTTGGGACCTACGAGCAGTACTTC	CASSSSFGTYEQYF
TRBV28	.	TRBJ2-3	TRBD2	TGTGCCAGCAGTTTGGGGCGGGGGGCCACCGATACGCAGTATTTT	CASSLGRGATDTQYF
TRBV4-1	few	TRBJ1-6	TRBD1	TGCGCCAGCAGCCAAGGGTTCCCAGGGGGCAATTCACCCCTCCACTTT	CASSQGFPGGNSPLHF
TRBV4-1	many	TRBJ2-1	.	TGCGCCAGCAGCGGTGGAGGGCGCCACAATGAGCAGTTCTTC	CASSGGGRHNEQFF
TRBV7-9	.	TRBJ1-5	.	TGTGCCAGCAGCGCTCAAGACAGCTCCGGGCCCCAGCATTTT	CASSAQDSSGPQHF
TRBV6-2/TRBV6-3	.	TRBJ2-4	.	TGTGCCAGCAGCATGGGCCGGGAGACTAGGGACATTCAGTACTTC	CASSMGRETRDIQYF
TRBV6-1	.	TRBJ2-1	TRBD2	TGTGCCAGCAGTAGACTAGCGGGAGGAGGGGAGCAGTTCTTC	CASSRLAGGGEQFF
TRBV12-5	.	TRBJ1-2	.	TGTGCTAGTGGTTTGGGGGCAGGGGTACCTTATGGCTACACCTTC	CASGLGAGVPYGYTF
TRBV11-2	.	TRBJ2-1	TRBD1	TGTGCCAGCAGATTACAGGGGCGACGTAACAATGAGCAGTTCTTC	CASRLQGRRNNEQFF
TRBV25-1	.	TRBJ2-3	.	TGTGCCAGCAGTGAATGGAGGGCAGGGGCTACAGATACGCAGTATTTT	CASSEWRAGATDTQYF
TRBV27	few	TRBJ2-7	TRBD2	TGTGCCAGCAGTTTATCAAGCGGGATCTCCTACGAGCAGTACTTC	CASSLSSGISYEQYF
TRBV3-1	once	TRBJ2-3	TRBD2	TGTGCCAGCAGACTAGGACTAGCGGGTAGCACAGGTACGCAGTATTTT	CASRLGLAGSTGTQYF
TRBV15	.	TRBJ2-7	.	TGTGCCACCAGCAGAGATGCGGGTCGAGAGCAGTACTTC	CATSRDAGREQYF
TRBV5-1	.	TRBJ2-7	TRBD1	TGCGCCAGCAGCTTCGGACAGGGGGGAAACTACGAGCAGTACTTC	CASSFGQGGNYEQYF
TRBV20-1	few	TRBJ2-1	.	TGCAGTGCCTCCGGGGCAGGGAAGTACAATGAGCAGTTCTTC	CSASGAGKYNEQFF
TRBV10-3	few	TRBJ2-7	TRBD2	TGTGCCATCAGTGAACTAGGACTAGCGGGGGGACCATTCTCCTACGAGCAGTACTTC	CAISELGLAGGPFSYEQYF
TRBV20-1	few	TRBJ2-7	.	TGCAGTGCTAGAGATCGTCAGGGTCGGGACGAGCAGTACTTC	CSARDRQGRDEQYF
TRBV4-1	.	TRBJ2-3	.	TGCGCCAGCAGCCGCTCCGGGATCACACGAGATACGCAGTATTTT	CASSRSGITRDTQYF
TRBV5-5	.	TRBJ2-3	.	TGTGCCAGCAGCTCCCGTCCCCCCCTAGCGCAACTGCGCGTTAATACGCAGTATTTT	CASSSRPPLAQLRVNTQYF
TRBV7-9	few	TRBJ2-1	.	TGTGCCAGCAGCCCGCCCTTGAGCGAGGGGAATGAGCAGTTCTTC	CASSPPLSEGNEQFF
TRBV20-1	few	TRBJ2-5	.	TGCAGTGCTAGAGAGGACCAAACGAGGGAGCAGTACTTC	CSAREDQTREQYF
TRBV9	.	TRBJ1-5	.	TGTGCCAGCAGCGTAGACGATCATCAGCCCCAGCATTTT	CASSVDDHQPQHF
TRBV30	.	TRBJ2-7	.	TGTGCCTGGAGTGCGGGCCTGGGGTCCGAGCAGTACTTC	CAWSAGLGSEQYF
TRBV5-1	few	TRBJ2-7	TRBD1	TGCGCCAGCAGTACTCACTGGACAGGGAGCTACGAGCAGTACTTC	CASSTHWTGSYEQYF
TRBV6-6	.	TRBJ2-3	.	TGTGCCAGCAGTTACCCCGCTCCGCAGCGGTTGAAGAATACGCAGTATTTT	CASSYPAPQRLKNTQYF
TRBV20-1	.	TRBJ2-4	TRBD1	TGCAGTGCTAGACGAGGGACAGGTCAGGCCCTCATGTACTTC	CSARRGTGQALMYF
TRBV9	.	TRBJ2-5	.	TGTGCCAGCAGCTCATACACGCAGGGACTTCAAGAGACCCAGTACTTC	CASSSYTQGLQETQYF
TRBV15	.	TRBJ2-1	.	TGTGCCACCCGTTGGGGGGGCTTGAATGAGCAGTTCTTC	CATRWGGLNEQFF
TRBV12-3/TRBV12-4	few	TRBJ1-2	.	TGTGCCACCAGGAAGGGGATCAACTATGGCTACACCTTC	CATRKGINYGYTF
TRBV3-1	.	TRBJ1-2	TRBD1	TGTGCCAGCAGCCGCCCGGGACAGGGACCGATCCATGGCTACACCTTC	CASSRPGQGPIHGYTF
TRBV5-1	.	TRBJ1-2	.	TGCGCCAGCAGCTGGGTGGACAGCTATGGCTACACCTTC	CASSWVDSYGYTF